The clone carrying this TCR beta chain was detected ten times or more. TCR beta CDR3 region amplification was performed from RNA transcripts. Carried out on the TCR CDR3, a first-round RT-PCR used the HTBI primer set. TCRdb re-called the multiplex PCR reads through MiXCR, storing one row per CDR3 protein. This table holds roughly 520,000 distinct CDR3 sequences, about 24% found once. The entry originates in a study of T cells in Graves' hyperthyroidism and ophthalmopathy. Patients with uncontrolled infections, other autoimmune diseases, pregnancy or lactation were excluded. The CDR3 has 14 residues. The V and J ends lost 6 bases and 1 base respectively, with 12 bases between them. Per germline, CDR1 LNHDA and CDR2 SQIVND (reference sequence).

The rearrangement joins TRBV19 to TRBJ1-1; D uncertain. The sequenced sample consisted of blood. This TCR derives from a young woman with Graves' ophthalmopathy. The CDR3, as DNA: TGTGCCAGTAGGAATCCCGAGGGGAACACTGAAGCTTTCTTT. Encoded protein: CASRNPEGNTEAFF. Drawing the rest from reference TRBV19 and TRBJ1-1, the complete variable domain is DGGITQSPKYLFRKEGQNVTLSCEQNLNHDAMYWYRQDPGQGLRLIYYSQIVNDFQKGDIAEGYSVSREKKESFPLTVTSAQKNPTAFYLCASRNPEGNTEAFFGQGTRLTVV.